This entry lists 19 T cell receptor beta chains sequenced from one sample in a study of identical twins. Using its own MiXCR run on the 5' RACE reads, TCRdb lists one record per CDR3 protein. The sample has 400,000 to 650,000 distinct CDR3 sequences; less than 25% are singletons. These data were also filed under a second study, of T cells expressing NK-cell markers.

The specimen sequenced was CD4+ T cells sorted from blood. The receptors stem from a woman between 18 and 29 years old in good health.

In its sample, this clonotype was seen many times. The rearrangement links TRBV20-1 to TRBJ1-1; unclear D gene. CDR1 and CDR2 from the germline V gene are DFQATT and SNEGSKA (reference sequence). The CDR3 loop spans 13 amino acids. The V end was cut by 5 bases, the J end by 10 bases, with 20 bases between. CDR3 in amino acids: CSAGEVLTGRAFF. CDR3 bases: TGCAGTGCTGGGGAGGTACTGACTGGAAGAGCTTTCTTT.

The chain employs TRBV20-1 and TRBJ2-5; no definite D call. V was cut by 5 bases and J by 1 base, with 23 bases left in between. CDR1 and CDR2 from the germline V gene are DFQATT and SNEGSKA (reference sequence). The CDR3 is made up of 17 amino acids. This CDR3 reads CSAARNYIARSQETQYF. The CDR3 DNA follows: TGCAGTGCTGCACGTAATTACATTGCCCGTAGCCAAGAGACCCAGTACTTC.

The chain has TRBV7-3 and TRBJ2-5, with D possibly being TRBD2 (6 bases). The CDR3 is 16 residues long. Trimming pared 1 base from V and 5 bases from J, leaving 17 bases between. CDR1 is SGHTA, CDR2 FQGTGA, per germline. The CDR3 loop reads CASSLNRAGRGETQYF. CDR3 nucleotide sequence: TGTGCCAGCAGCTTAAACCGGGCGGGGAGAGGGGAGACCCAGTACTTC.

This clonotype showed up just a few times. The genes are TRBV6-1 and TRBJ2-7, with D perhaps given as TRBD1 or TRBD2 (5 bases each). The V and J ends lost 5 bases and 6 bases respectively, with 23 bases between them. Germline lookup yields CDR1 MNHNS and CDR2 SASEGT. This CDR3 is 16 amino acids long. This CDR3 is CASSPGTAVSSREQYF. The CDR3 DNA is TGTGCCAGCAGTCCCGGGACCGCGGTCTCCAGTCGCGAGCAGTACTTC.

This clonotype was counted between two and nine times. V is TRBV29-1 and J is TRBJ2-3, with 16 bases that match TRBD2. The CDR3 contains 17 residues. CDR1 SQVTM and CDR2 ANQGSEA come from the germline V gene. V lost 6 bases and J lost 0; bases outside the gene matches: 6. In nucleotides, the CDR3 is TGCAGCGTGGCCGGGACTAGCGGGGGGGCCAGCACAGATACGCAGTATTTT. Translation: CSVAGTSGGASTDTQYF.

This clonotype was detected ten times or more. The J gene is TRBJ2-1, the V gene TRBV29-1; TRBD1 might be the D (6 bases). The CDR3 contains 13 residues. Germline CDR1 is SQVTM and CDR2 is ANQGSEA. The germline V and J ends were trimmed by 0 bases and 6 bases, with 9 bases remaining between them. The chain's CDR3 is CSVEDDRPNEQFF. The DNA of the CDR3 is TGCAGCGTTGAAGACGACAGGCCCAATGAGCAGTTCTTC.

The V call is TRBV19, the J call TRBJ1-1; tentative D call: TRBD1 (6 bases). The germline CDR1 and CDR2 sequences are LNHDA and SQIVND (reference sequence). The CDR3 spans 17 residues. The germline V and J ends were trimmed by 5 bases and 0 bases, with 19 bases remaining between them. This chain's CDR3 is CASSPVGGGFMNTEAFF. The CDR3 DNA sequence: TGTGCCAGTAGTCCCGTCGGGGGCGGATTTATGAACACTGAAGCTTTCTTT.

The J gene is TRBJ2-7, the V gene TRBV7-2; the match to TRBD2 covers 10 bases. Germline CDR1 is SGHTA and CDR2 is FQGNSA. This CDR3 spans 16 amino acids. After removal of 2 bases from V and 2 bases from J, the junction contained 6 bases not matched to a gene. CDR3 region: CASSLKAGGVPYEQYF. The CDR3 DNA follows: TGTGCCAGCAGCTTAAAAGCGGGGGGGGTTCCCTACGAGCAGTACTTC. Complete variable domain (other parts from reference TRBV7-2 and TRBJ2-7): GAGVSQSPSNKVTEKGKDVELRCDPISGHTALYWYRQSLGQGLEFLIYFQGNSAPDKSGLPSDRFSAERTGGSVSTLTIQRTQQEDSAVYLCASSLKAGGVPYEQYFGPGTRLTVT.

This clonotype was recorded a few times. J is TRBJ1-3 and V is TRBV11-2, with D unclear. Germline V lookup: CDR1 SGHAT, CDR2 FQNNGV. V lost 0 bases, J lost 6 bases, and 6 bases lay in between. The CDR3 runs 13 residues. The CDR3 is CASSLEMANTIYF. The CDR3 nucleotides are TGTGCCAGCAGCTTAGAGATGGCAAACACCATATATTTT. The entire variable domain, with the rest obtained from reference TRBV11-2 and TRBJ1-3, is as follows: EAGVAQSPRYKIIEKRQSVAFWCNPISGHATLYWYQQILGQGPKLLIQFQNNGVVDDSQLPKDRFSAERLKGVDSTLKIQPAKLEDSAVYLCASSLEMANTIYFGEGSWLTVV.

This clonotype was counted a few times. CDR3 DNA sequence: TGTGCCAGCAGTTTGGACAGCGCGAATAGGGGCTACACCTTC. Translation gives CASSLDSANRGYTF. The V and J genes are TRBV6-5 and TRBJ1-2; D possibly corresponds to TRBD1 (6 bases). The CDR3 covers 14 residues. Trimming left V 4 bases short and J 8 bases short, with 17 bases between. Germline assignment: CDR1 MNHEY and CDR2 SVGAGI.

The J gene is TRBJ2-1, the V gene TRBV12-3 or TRBV12-4; 9 nucleotides line up with TRBD2. Trimming removed 0 bases from V and 10 bases from J; junction bases left unmatched: 4. CDR3 length: 14 amino acids. CDR3 region: CASSLALLAGEQFF. The DNA for the CDR3 is TGTGCCAGCAGTTTAGCGCTACTAGCGGGCGAGCAGTTCTTC.

This clonotype was found a few times. The rearrangement uses TRBV12-3 or TRBV12-4 and TRBJ1-2; D gene uncertain. Between the trimmed V and J ends, which lost 2 bases and 6 bases, there was a span of 16 bases. This CDR3 is built from 15 residues. CDR3 coding DNA: TGTGCCAGCAGTTTATTCCCAGCTATTACTGATGGCTACACCTTC. Translated, it gives CASSLFPAITDGYTF.

This clonotype was seen a few times. The gene calls are TRBV6-5 and TRBJ2-3; D gene uncertain. Trimming removed 0 bases from V and 5 bases from J, with 21 bases in between. The CDR3 sequence is 18 residues long. The V gene's germline CDR1 is MNHEY and CDR2 SVGAGI. CDR3 loop: CASSYSFYKAGIQDTQYF. CDR3 nucleotide sequence: TGTGCCAGCAGTTACTCATTTTACAAGGCTGGGATACAAGATACGCAGTATTTT.

The chain is built from TRBV11-2 and TRBJ2-6; either TRBD1 or TRBD2 may supply D (5 bases each). The CDR3 runs 14 residues. With 8 bases removed from V and 0 bases from J, the gap between germline ends came to 8 bases. CDR1 is SGHAT, CDR2 FQNNGV, per germline. CDR3 coding DNA: TGTGCCAGCGCCGGGACCTCTGGGGCCAACGTCCTGACTTTC. It yields the protein CASAGTSGANVLTF.

This clonotype was seen at least ten times. The chain joins TRBV7-2 to TRBJ2-7; D gene unclear. This CDR3 has 12 amino acids. V dropped 3 bases and J dropped 2 bases, with 5 bases sitting between them. CDR1 and CDR2 (germline): SGHTA, FQGNSA. CDR3: CASSLVAYEQYF. The DNA of the CDR3 is TGTGCCAGCAGCTTGGTTGCCTACGAGCAGTACTTC. The full variable domain, rest sourced from reference TRBV7-2 and TRBJ2-7, is GAGVSQSPSNKVTEKGKDVELRCDPISGHTALYWYRQSLGQGLEFLIYFQGNSAPDKSGLPSDRFSAERTGGSVSTLTIQRTQQEDSAVYLCASSLVAYEQYFGPGTRLTVT.

This clonotype occurred a few times. The V gene is TRBV29-1, the J gene TRBJ2-1; no clear D gene. CDR1 is SQVTM and CDR2 is ANQGSEA in the germline V gene. The ends were cut back, 6 bases at V and 3 bases at J, with 9 bases in the middle. This CDR3 has 12 residues. Here the CDR3 reads CSVQENYNEQFF. The CDR3 DNA is TGCAGCGTCCAAGAGAACTACAATGAGCAGTTCTTC.

The chain recombines TRBV15 with TRBJ2-7, with D perhaps matching TRBD1 (6 bases). V was clipped by 0 bases and J by 0 bases, with 12 bases between them. The CDR3 is 16 residues long. Germline V gives CDR1 LNHNV, CDR2 YYDKDF (reference sequence). The CDR3 DNA follows: TGTGCCACCAGCAGAGATTGGGGGCTTAGCTCCTACGAGCAGTACTTC. It codes for CATSRDWGLSSYEQYF.

This clonotype was picked up a small number of times. The chain is built from TRBV7-2 and TRBJ2-3; D not resolved. The CDR3 totals 14 residues. V was shortened by 3 bases and J by 5 bases, with 12 bases between the two germline ends. In germline, CDR1 is SGHTA, CDR2 FQGNSA. In DNA, the CDR3 is TGTGCCAGCAGCTTTGACTGGGGTGGAGATACGCAGTATTTT. Its protein product is CASSFDWGGDTQYF.

The gene calls are TRBV15 and TRBJ2-2, with 7 nucleotides matching TRBD1. The CDR3 has 17 amino acids. The J segment lost 4 bases and the V segment lost 2 bases, leaving 10 bases of the junction unmatched. CDR1 LNHNV and CDR2 YYDKDF come from the germline V gene (reference sequence). This chain's CDR3 is CATSRTPTGRVTGELFF. The CDR3 bases are TGTGCCACCAGCAGAACCCCGACAGGGCGGGTCACCGGGGAGCTGTTTTTT. Supplemented by reference TRBV15 and TRBJ2-2, the full variable domain reads DAMVIQNPRYQVTQFGKPVTLSCSQTLNHNVMYWYQQKSSQAPKLLFHYYDKDFNNEADTPDNFQSRRPNTSFCFLDIRSPGLGDTAMYLCATSRTPTGRVTGELFFGEGSRLTVL.